These 13 T cell receptor beta chains were all obtained from the same sample, sequenced in a study of cytomegalovirus exposure and HLA in healthy donors. Assay: immunoSEQ multiplex PCR; the TCRdb copy retains only in-frame clones and omits some. The table shows approximately 130,000 clones, with more than 70% occurring only once. Sequenced input: PBMCs. These receptors were taken from a woman aged 30 to 39 in good health and CMV-seronegative.

There are a few counts of this clone. The J gene is TRBJ2-7, the V gene TRBV6-5, with D tentatively TRBD1 (5 bases). This CDR3 region has 12 residues. The germline gives CDR1 MNHEY, CDR2 SVGAGI. Trimming removed 6 bases at V and 3 bases at J, with 9 bases between. CDR3 bases: TGTGCCAGCAGACAGGACGGCTACGAGCAGTACTTC. It is translated as CASRQDGYEQYF.

This sequence joins TRBV2 and TRBJ1-1; 10 bases match TRBD1. The CDR3 spans 12 residues. In germline, CDR1 is SNHLY, CDR2 FYNNEI. V lost 6 bases and J lost 6; bases outside the gene matches: 1. CDR3 nucleotides: TGTGCCAGCAGCGGACAGGGGGCTGAAGCTTTCTTT. Encoded protein: CASSGQGAEAFF.

This clone appeared many times. The chain uses TRBV11-3 and TRBJ2-7, with 10 bases that match TRBD2. With 0 bases clipped from V and 4 bases from J, the junction kept 3 bases outside the gene matches. CDR1 SGHNT and CDR2 YENEEA come from the germline V gene. This CDR3 region has 15 residues. CDR3 region: CASSLESGLAYEQYF. The CDR3 nucleotides read TGTGCCAGCAGCTTAGAGTCGGGACTAGCGTACGAGCAGTACTTC.

This clone has a single count. The rearrangement links TRBV6-1 to TRBJ2-7; 7 bases align to TRBD1. The length of the CDR3 is 16 residues. With 1 base clipped from V and 2 bases from J, the junction kept 8 bases outside the gene matches. Germline V lookup: CDR1 MNHNS, CDR2 SASEGT. CDR3 region: CASSEEGAKLPYEQYF. CDR3 sequence (DNA): TGTGCCAGCAGTGAAGAGGGGGCTAAGCTCCCCTACGAGCAGTACTTC.

This clone was seen a single time. The chain couples TRBV19 to TRBJ1-1; D not resolved. The V gene lost 6 bases and the J gene lost 2 bases, with 10 bases spanning the gap. The germline gives CDR1 LNHDA, CDR2 SQIVND (reference sequence). The CDR3 totals 13 residues. This CDR3 is CASSPWANTEAFF. The DNA for the CDR3 is TGTGCCAGTAGCCCATGGGCCAACACTGAAGCTTTCTTT. The full variable domain, its missing parts supplied by reference TRBV19 and TRBJ1-1, is DGGITQSPKYLFRKEGQNVTLSCEQNLNHDAMYWYRQDPGQGLRLIYYSQIVNDFQKGDIAEGYSVSREKKESFPLTVTSAQKNPTAFYLCASSPWANTEAFFGQGTRLTVV.

The chain links TRBV13 to TRBJ1-2, with 10 positions matching TRBD1. Germline V lookup: CDR1 PRHDT, CDR2 FYEKMQ (reference sequence). The V segment lost 2 bases and the J segment 8 bases; nucleotides outside the gene matches: 5. The CDR3 extends over 14 amino acids. CDR3 nucleotide sequence: TGTGCCAGCAGCTTAAGACAGGGGGCGCAAGGCTACACCTTC. It codes for CASSLRQGAQGYTF.

J is TRBJ1-1 and V is TRBV18, with D uncertain. Germline lookup yields CDR1 KGHSH and CDR2 LQKENI. Trimming pared 0 bases from V and 0 bases from J, leaving 8 bases between. This CDR3 is 15 amino acids long. The chain's CDR3 is CASSPPLAVNTEAFF. CDR3 in DNA: TGTGCCAGCTCACCACCCTTAGCCGTGAACACTGAAGCTTTCTTT.

The V gene is TRBV7-2, the J gene TRBJ1-1; weak D call: TRBD1 (6 bases). V shed 5 bases and J shed 0 bases, with 13 bases lying between them. Germline loops: CDR1 SGHTA, CDR2 FQGNSA. The length of the CDR3 is 15 residues. The DNA for the CDR3 is TGTGCCAGCAGCACACGGACAGTCTTGAACACTGAAGCTTTCTTT. It codes for CASSTRTVLNTEAFF.

The chain combines TRBV4-1 with TRBJ2-3; TRBD2 agrees at 10 bases. V lost 2 bases to trimming and J lost 2 bases; unmatched junction nucleotides: 10. CDR3 length: 18 residues. Germline assignment: CDR1 MGHRA and CDR2 YSYEKL. The CDR3 DNA is TGCGCCAGCAGCCAACACCAACGGACTAGCGGCCTCACAGATACGCAGTATTTT. It translates to CASSQHQRTSGLTDTQYF.

This clone has a single count. The chain has TRBV5-1 and TRBJ2-1, with 9 bases that match TRBD2. V lost 1 base to trimming and J lost 5 bases; unmatched junction nucleotides: 4. The length of the CDR3 is 15 residues. Germline V gene sequence: CDR1 SGHRS, CDR2 YFSETQ. DNA of the CDR3: TGCGCCAGCAGCTTGCCCAGCGGGGGGAACAATGAGCAGTTCTTC. Translated: CASSLPSGGNNEQFF. The complete variable domain, with remaining parts taken from reference TRBV5-1 and TRBJ2-1, reads KAGVTQTPRYLIKTRGQQVTLSCSPISGHRSVSWYQQTPGQGLQFLFEYFSETQRNKGNFPGRFSGRQFSNSRSEMNVSTLELGDSALYLCASSLPSGGNNEQFFGPGTRLTVL.

The rearrangement joins TRBV11-2 to TRBJ2-1, with D tentatively TRBD1 (6 bases). The germline V gene has CDR1 SGHAT and CDR2 FQNNGV. CDR3 length: 16 residues. Trimming stripped 5 bases from V and 4 bases from J, with 18 bases between. The CDR3 sequence is CASSMIQGRAYNEQFF. The CDR3 region has the DNA TGTGCCAGCAGCATGATACAGGGAAGAGCATACAATGAGCAGTTCTTC.

This sequence joins TRBV7-2 and TRBJ2-7, with a tentative D call TRBD2 (6 bases). The CDR3 is 14 residues long. The germline V gene has CDR1 SGHTA and CDR2 FQGNSA. Trimming shortened V by 0 bases and J by 4 bases, and 10 bases separated the two germline ends. The CDR3 sequence: CASSLAREAYEQYF. The CDR3 DNA reads TGTGCCAGCAGCTTAGCTAGGGAGGCTTACGAGCAGTACTTC.

The sample holds a few counts of this clone. The chain's CDR3 is CAIRTGNEQFF. CDR3 in DNA: TGTGCCATCAGGACAGGGAATGAGCAGTTCTTC. The rearrangement links TRBV10-3 to TRBJ2-1, with 7 bases that match TRBD1. V shed 6 bases, J shed 7 bases, and the junction held 0 bases outside the gene matches. The CDR3 has 11 residues. From germline, CDR1 is ENHRY and CDR2 SYGVKD.